This T cell receptor beta chain came from a study of blood T cell repertoires in COVID-19. The overall study: Sources were T cells, B-cell-depleted T cells, or PBMCs; the material itself was cDNA or gDNA.

V was clipped by 9 bases and J by 1 base, with 10 bases between them. The CDR3 runs 13 residues. Germline V lookup: CDR1 KGHDR, CDR2 SFDVKD. The repertoire was sequenced with immunoSEQ multiplex PCR; TCRdb's copy has only in-frame clones and lacks some. The sample lists fewer than 250,000 clones; around 83% were seen once. Participants' own reports of clinical history determined their cohort assignment. Recovery meant two consecutive negative NP/OP PCR tests, professional clearance, or resolved symptoms. The chain employs TRBV24-1 and TRBJ2-3; D is ambiguous. Source material: PBMCs or T cells enriched from blood (not recorded which). This sequence was found in a woman in her forties who had recovered from COVID-19. The CDR3 sequence is CATVERGTDTQYF. The CDR3 nucleotides are TGTGCCACCGTCGAGCGAGGCACAGATACGCAGTATTTT.